The 16 T cell receptor beta chains presented below share a single source sample, sequenced in a study of blood T cell repertoires in COVID-19. The assay was immunoSEQ multiplex PCR, and TCRdb's table has in-frame clones only and misses some. The repertoire includes about 200,000 clones, about 84% of them detected once, and around 6% sits in the top ten. The sequenced material came from PBMCs or T cells enriched from blood (not recorded which). All receptors derive from a man between 35 and 55 years old with acute COVID-19.

This chain joins TRBV11-1 and TRBJ2-7; a weak D match, TRBD1 (6 bases). Germline-derived CDR1 and CDR2 are SGHAT and FQDESV (reference sequence). The V end lost 3 bases, the J end lost 3 bases, and 15 bases lay between the germline ends. The CDR3 contains 15 residues. The CDR3 nucleotides read TGTGCCAGCAGCTTGCCCGGACAGACCTACTACGAGCAGTACTTC. Encoded protein: CASSLPGQTYYEQYF.

This chain uses TRBV28 with TRBJ1-4; D not resolved. The CDR3 runs to 15 residues. V was cut by 4 bases and J by 9 bases, with 18 bases left in between. Germline CDR1 is MDHEN and CDR2 is SYDVKM. CDR3: CASSSPPGSLQKLFF. The CDR3 bases are TGTGCCAGCAGTTCCCCCCCCGGGAGTTTACAAAAACTGTTTTTT.

This clone has a single count. The chain couples TRBV10-3 to TRBJ2-2; D possibly corresponds to TRBD2 (6 bases). This CDR3 contains 16 residues. Trimming left V 4 bases short and J 2 bases short, with 14 bases between. Germline CDR1 ENHRY, CDR2 SYGVKD. CDR3: CAISALTGENTGELFF. The CDR3 region has the DNA TGTGCCATCAGTGCCCTGACGGGAGAAAACACCGGGGAGCTGTTTTTT.

The J gene is TRBJ1-1, the V gene TRBV5-6; 7 bases are a match to TRBD1. In germline, CDR1 is SGHDT, CDR2 YYEEEE. This CDR3 is built from 16 residues. V lost 4 bases and J lost 1; bases outside the gene matches: 10. The CDR3 sequence: CASSQPPAGGNTEAFF. The DNA for the CDR3 is TGTGCCAGCAGCCAACCACCCGCAGGGGGGAACACTGAAGCTTTCTTT.

The CDR3 protein is CASSYAGLQETQYF. CDR3 bases: TGTGCCAGCAGTTACGCAGGACTCCAAGAGACCCAGTACTTC. This chain uses TRBV6-5 with TRBJ2-5, with a possible D match to TRBD2 (5 bases). This CDR3 comprises 14 residues. Germline values: CDR1 MNHEY, CDR2 SVGAGI. Trimming shortened V by 2 bases and J by 1 base, and 8 bases separated the two germline ends.

The genes are TRBV10-3 and TRBJ1-2; D is possibly TRBD1 (6 bases). V lost 8 bases, J lost 8 bases, and 21 bases lay in between. This CDR3 has 14 amino acids. Looked up from germline, CDR1 is ENHRY and CDR2 is SYGVKD. The CDR3: CAIGEWAQGRGYTF. DNA for the CDR3: TGTGCCATCGGGGAGTGGGCACAGGGCCGGGGCTACACCTTC.

The chain employs TRBV6-5 and TRBJ2-7; D is unresolved. CDR3 size: 11 residues. Trimming took 8 bases from V and 2 from J, leaving 7 bases between them. Germline-derived CDR1 and CDR2 are MNHEY and SVGAGI. The CDR3 reads CASGRTYEQYF. The CDR3 nucleotides read TGTGCCAGCGGGCGCACCTACGAGCAGTACTTC.

This clone was observed a few times. The genes are TRBV5-1 and TRBJ1-4, with D tentatively TRBD1 (6 bases). This CDR3 is built from 14 residues. The germline gives CDR1 SGHRS, CDR2 YFSETQ. V dropped 0 bases and J dropped 5 bases, with 8 bases sitting between them. CDR3 coding DNA: TGCGCCAGCAGCTTGGGGCAGGGGAATGAAAAACTGTTTTTT. Amino acid sequence: CASSLGQGNEKLFF.

The chain is built from TRBV2 and TRBJ2-5; tentative D call: TRBD2 (6 bases). Trimming took off 4 bases at V and 4 bases at J, with 16 bases between the two ends. Looked up from germline, CDR1 is SNHLY and CDR2 is FYNNEI. This CDR3 spans 15 amino acids. CDR3: CASSALPGRIETQYF. The CDR3 nucleotides are TGTGCCAGCAGTGCCCTCCCGGGGAGGATAGAGACCCAGTACTTC. The whole variable domain, filled in from reference TRBV2 and TRBJ2-5, reads EPEVTQTPSHQVTQMGQEVILRCVPISNHLYFYWYRQILGQKVEFLVSFYNNEISEKSEIFDDQFSVERPDGSNFTLKIRSTKLEDSAMYFCASSALPGRIETQYFGPGTRLLVL.

The rearrangement uses TRBV10-3 and TRBJ2-1; the D gene is possibly TRBD2 (5 bases). CDR1 and CDR2 from the germline V gene are ENHRY and SYGVKD. V dropped 3 bases and J dropped 8 bases, with 14 bases sitting between them. The CDR3 contains 14 residues. CDR3 protein: CAISELEWGDEQFF. The DNA of the CDR3 is TGTGCCATCAGTGAACTAGAATGGGGAGATGAGCAGTTCTTC.

The rearrangement links TRBV3-1 (or the pseudogene TRBV3-2) to TRBJ1-5, with D unresolved. Trimming cost V 1 base and J 8 bases, with 12 bases left between them. The germline V gene has CDR1 LGHDT and CDR2 YNNKEL (reference sequence). The CDR3 sequence is 14 residues long. Here the CDR3 reads CASSQGVGVEPQHF. CDR3 in DNA: TGTGCCAGCAGCCAAGGGGTAGGAGTAGAGCCCCAGCATTTT.

This clone showed up just once. The chain has TRBV30 and TRBJ2-3, with D perhaps matching TRBD2 (6 bases). The CDR3 consists of 16 residues. V was cut by 0 bases and J by 2 bases, with 15 bases left in between. Germline CDR1 is GTSNPN and CDR2 is SVGIG (reference sequence). The CDR3 protein is CAWSVKAGLSTDTQYF. The DNA for the CDR3 is TGTGCCTGGAGTGTGAAAGCGGGCCTTTCCACAGATACGCAGTATTTT. Full variable domain (missing parts from reference TRBV30 and TRBJ2-3): SQTIHQWPATLVQPVGSPLSLECTVEGTSNPNLYWYRQAAGRGLQLLFYSVGIGQISSEVPQNLSASRPQDRQFILSSKKLLLSDSGFYLCAWSVKAGLSTDTQYFGPGTRLTVL.

The V gene is TRBV30, the J gene TRBJ1-1, with D possibly being TRBD1 (6 bases). The CDR3 length is 13 residues. The V end lost 6 bases, the J end lost 4 bases, and 15 bases lay between the germline ends. CDR1 is GTSNPN, CDR2 SVGIG, per germline (reference sequence). The DNA for the CDR3 is TGTGCCTGTAGCCAGGGGACCGGCACTGAAGCTTTCTTT. Protein: CACSQGTGTEAFF.

The chain couples TRBV20-1 to TRBJ2-2, with 8 bases matching TRBD2. This CDR3 has 14 residues. Trimming removed 3 bases from V and 4 bases from J; junction bases left unmatched: 4. CDR1 DFQATT and CDR2 SNEGSKA come from the germline V gene (reference sequence). CDR3 nucleotides: TGCAGTGCTAGTCTGGGACTAGTCACCGGGGAGCTGTTTTTT. This gives the protein CSASLGLVTGELFF.

The CDR3 bases are TGTGCCAGCAGTCAACTGGCGGGGGGAGATTCACCCCTCCACTTT. Encoded protein: CASSQLAGGDSPLHF. This sequence joins TRBV6-5 and TRBJ1-6, with D tentatively TRBD1 (5 bases). The CDR3 sequence is 15 residues long. The germline V gene has CDR1 MNHEY and CDR2 SVGAGI. Trimming cost V 5 bases and J 8 bases, with 16 bases left between them.

This clone appeared a few times. The chain recombines TRBV5-4 with TRBJ2-7; D uncertain. The germline V gene has CDR1 SGHNT and CDR2 YYREEE (reference sequence). Trimming removed 1 base from V and 0 bases from J, with 5 bases in between. The CDR3 consists of 13 residues. The CDR3 DNA follows: TGTGCCAGCAGCTTGTGGAGCTCCTACGAGCAGTACTTC. Residues: CASSLWSSYEQYF.